Below are 24 T cell receptor beta chains sequenced from a single sample in a study of T cells in Graves' hyperthyroidism and ophthalmopathy. Amplification targeted TCR beta CDR3 regions from RNA transcripts. First-round RT-PCR of the TCR CDR3 relied on the HTBI primer set. MiXCR, run by TCRdb on the multiplex PCR reads, gives a single entry per CDR3 protein. Among approximately 420,000 distinct CDR3 sequences listed, about an eighth were seen once. Material: blood. These receptors were collected from a woman aged 18-29 years with Graves' hyperthyroidism.

V and J are TRBV6-2 or TRBV6-3 and TRBJ1-1; 10 bases are a match to TRBD1. With V trimmed by 1 base and J by 5 bases, 4 bases remained unmatched. This CDR3 contains 15 residues. The V gene's germline CDR1 is MNHEY and CDR2 SVGEGT. The CDR3 DNA reads TGTGCCAGCAGTTACTTCCGGGACAGGGGTACTGAAGCTTTCTTT. Translation gives CASSYFRDRGTEAFF.

This clonotype was counted once. The rearrangement uses TRBV7-3 and TRBJ1-1, with D perhaps TRBD1 (5 bases). V lost 2 bases and J 5 bases, leaving 15 bases between the germline ends. The CDR3 spans 15 residues. The germline V gene has CDR1 SGHTA and CDR2 FQGTGA. The chain's CDR3 is CASSLLGGWKTEAFF. The CDR3, as DNA: TGTGCCAGCAGCTTATTGGGGGGGTGGAAAACTGAAGCTTTCTTT.

This chain uses TRBV20-1 with TRBJ2-3, with 7 bases that match TRBD2. J lost 3 bases, V lost 1 base, and 1 base had no gene match. The germline gives CDR1 DFQATT, CDR2 SNEGSKA (reference sequence). This CDR3 is 13 amino acids long. The CDR3 sequence: CSARGLATDTQYF. The CDR3, as DNA: TGCAGTGCTAGAGGACTAGCAACAGATACGCAGTATTTT.

In this sample, this clonotype turned up many times. This chain uses TRBV4-1 with TRBJ2-5; 9 nucleotides align to TRBD1. Germline V gene lookup returns CDR1 MGHRA and CDR2 YSYEKL. V lost 9 bases and J lost 5; bases outside the gene matches: 4. This CDR3 contains 12 residues. CDR3 protein: CARKDRGETQYF. The CDR3 region has the DNA TGCGCCAGGAAGGACAGGGGTGAGACCCAGTACTTC.

This clonotype was counted many times. The J gene is TRBJ1-2, the V gene TRBV2, with TRBD1 matching over 9 bases. The germline V gene encodes CDR1 SNHLY and CDR2 FYNNEI. V shed 2 bases, J shed 3 bases, and the junction held 10 bases outside the gene matches. This CDR3 comprises 17 residues. The CDR3 bases are TGTGCCAGCAGTGAAACCAGGACAGGGGTGCGAGACTATGGCTACACCTTC. Its translation: CASSETRTGVRDYGYTF.

This clonotype showed up just a few times. The chain is built from TRBV16 and TRBJ2-6, with no clear D. This CDR3 is 16 amino acids long. Germline lookup yields CDR1 KGHSY and CDR2 FQNENV. With 4 bases removed from V and 0 bases from J, the gap between germline ends came to 10 bases. Here the CDR3 reads CASSPPRSSGANVLTF. The DNA of the CDR3 is TGTGCCAGCAGCCCCCCAAGAAGCTCTGGGGCCAACGTCCTGACTTTC.

This clonotype was observed at least ten times. The chain links TRBV20-1 to TRBJ2-1, with TRBD2 identical over 8 bases. The CDR3 contains 14 residues. Germline-derived CDR1 and CDR2 are DFQATT and SNEGSKA (reference sequence). Trimming cost V 5 bases and J 9 bases; bases outside gene matches: 12. The CDR3 protein is CSAGLAGGEREQFF. The CDR3 DNA reads TGCAGTGCTGGTTTGGCGGGAGGAGAGCGTGAGCAGTTCTTC.

This clonotype has more than one count but fewer than ten. The CDR3, as DNA: TGTGCCAGTAGTCTAATCAGGGTATCTGGCAATCAGCCCCAGCATTTT. This gives the protein CASSLIRVSGNQPQHF. The chain links TRBV19 to TRBJ1-5; perhaps TRBD1 as D (5 bases). With 5 bases removed from V and 2 bases from J, the gap between germline ends came to 16 bases. Per the germline V gene, CDR1 is LNHDA and CDR2 is SQIVND (reference sequence). The CDR3 is made up of 16 amino acids.

This clonotype was seen repeatedly, ten times or more. The V gene is TRBV7-6, the J gene TRBJ1-1; no firm D call. This CDR3 has 13 amino acids. Trimming took 1 base from V and 8 from J, leaving 11 bases between them. Germline-derived CDR1 and CDR2 are SGHVS and FNYEAQ. The CDR3 is CASSLGGEPEAFF. Written as DNA, the CDR3 is TGTGCCAGCAGCTTAGGGGGAGAACCCGAAGCTTTCTTT.

This clonotype has ten or more counts. This chain links TRBV3-1 with TRBJ2-7, with TRBD1 matching over 8 bases. Germline V gene data show CDR1 as LGHDT and CDR2 as YNNKEL (reference sequence). The CDR3 has 16 residues. The V and J ends lost 4 bases and 6 bases, in that order; junction bases with no gene match: 14. The DNA of the CDR3 is TGTGCCAGCAGCCCGGGGACAGGAGGACCCTCCGGCGAGCAGTACTTC. Translation gives CASSPGTGGPSGEQYF.

This clonotype was counted only a few times. J is TRBJ2-1 and V is TRBV6-1; perhaps TRBD2 as D (6 bases). There are 17 residues in the CDR3. Germline V gene lookup returns CDR1 MNHNS and CDR2 SASEGT. Trimming stripped 5 bases from V and 6 bases from J, with 23 bases between. CDR3 sequence: CASSTFLGGSYCNEQFF. In DNA form, the CDR3 reads TGTGCCAGCAGTACCTTCCTTGGGGGGAGCTACTGCAATGAGCAGTTCTTC.

There are many counts of this clonotype. The chain uses TRBV20-1 and TRBJ2-3; no clear D. The CDR3 has 15 amino acids. The V gene's germline CDR1 is DFQATT and CDR2 SNEGSKA (reference sequence). V shed 5 bases and J shed 0 bases, with 15 bases lying between them. For the CDR3, the DNA is TGCAGTGCTTACGTACGTGGATCTAGCACAGATACGCAGTATTTT. This encodes CSAYVRGSSTDTQYF.

This clonotype was seen ten or more times. This rearrangement joins TRBV27 to TRBJ2-7, with 9 bases aligning to TRBD1. Per the germline V gene, CDR1 is MNHEY and CDR2 is SMNVEV (reference sequence). V trimming: 3 bases; J trimming: 2 bases; junction bases outside the gene matches: 5. CDR3 length equals 15 residues. The CDR3 reads CASSFRGQGTYEQYF. CDR3 nucleotides: TGTGCCAGCAGTTTCCGGGGACAGGGCACCTACGAGCAGTACTTC.

Comments on this clonotype: This may arise from a read error, as a much more abundant clone is one base away. The chain uses TRBV5-4 and TRBJ2-7, with 14 bases lining up with TRBD2. The CDR3 is 16 amino acids. CDR1 is SGHNT and CDR2 is YYREEE in the germline V gene (reference sequence). As DNA, the CDR3 is TGTGCCAGCAGCTTGGGGGGACTAGCGGGAGACTACGAGCAGTGCTTC. Amino acid sequence: CASSLGGLAGDYEQCF.

This chain uses TRBV4-1 with TRBJ1-2; D is possibly TRBD1 (6 bases). The CDR3 extends over 18 amino acids. Per germline, CDR1 MGHRA and CDR2 YSYEKL. V lost 3 bases and J 3 bases, leaving 23 bases between the germline ends. DNA of the CDR3: TGCGCCAGCAGCCAGGGGGGGGCAGGGCACCCCCAGGACTATGGCTACACCTTC. Amino acids: CASSQGGAGHPQDYGYTF.

As for this clonotype: This may be a read error, as it is one base from a much larger clone. The genes are TRBV7-9 and TRBJ2-1; D perhaps matches TRBD2 (5 bases). Trimming took off 5 bases at V and 10 bases at J, with 18 bases between the two ends. Germline CDR1 SEHNR, CDR2 FQNEAQ (reference sequence). The CDR3 covers 14 residues. The CDR3 region has the DNA TGTGCCAGCAGCCCGTCCGGGGAAGGTCGCGAGCAGTTCTTC. It is translated as CASSPSGEGREQFF. The complete variable domain, with remaining parts taken from reference TRBV7-9 and TRBJ2-1, reads DTGVSQNPRHKITKRGQNVTFRCDPISEHNRLYWYRQTLGQGPEFLTYFQNEAQLEKSRLLSDRFSAERPKGSFSTLEIQRTEQGDSAMYLCASSPSGEGREQFFGPGTRLTVL.

This clonotype showed up just a few times. The gene calls are TRBV12-3 or TRBV12-4 and TRBJ1-5; no definite D call. This CDR3 has 13 residues. V was trimmed by 5 bases and J by 8 bases, leaving 13 bases between them. The CDR3 bases are TGTGCCAGCAGTAACCGGGCCCCTGAGCCCCAGCATTTT. It specifies CASSNRAPEPQHF.

This clonotype has ten or more counts. The chain has TRBV5-1 and TRBJ2-1; 11 bases are a match to TRBD2. This CDR3 region has 15 residues. CDR1 is SGHRS and CDR2 is YFSETQ in the germline V gene. Trimming at V came to 4 bases and at J to 2 bases, leaving 2 bases not matched to a gene. The CDR3 region has the DNA TGCGCCAGCAGCATGACTAGCGGGACCTACAATGAGCAGTTCTTC. It specifies CASSMTSGTYNEQFF.

This clonotype has only a few counts. The chain joins TRBV7-9 to TRBJ1-3; 10 bases line up with TRBD1. Germline V gene data show CDR1 as SEHNR and CDR2 as FQNEAQ (reference sequence). The V segment lost 6 bases and the J segment 7 bases; nucleotides outside the gene matches: 6. The CDR3 extends over 14 amino acids. In nucleotides, the CDR3 is TGTGCCAGCAGATCCGGGACAGGGGCCAACACCATATATTTT. The encoded protein is CASRSGTGANTIYF.

This clonotype was seen ten or more times. The chain joins TRBV6-1 to TRBJ1-1; D is undetermined. V was cut by 1 base and J by 3 bases, with 6 bases left in between. CDR1 is MNHNS and CDR2 is SASEGT in the germline V gene. This CDR3 has 13 amino acids. The CDR3 loop reads CASSEGMDTEAFF. The DNA for the CDR3 is TGTGCCAGCAGTGAAGGCATGGACACTGAAGCTTTCTTT.

This clonotype turned up a few times. Its ends do not fully match the called genes, so a read error is possible. CDR3 in DNA: TGTGCCGGCAGCCCCCTGCTAGGGGTAGCGGGGAATGAGCAGTTCTTC. Protein product: CAGSPLLGVAGNEQFF. V is TRBV14 and J is TRBJ2-1; the match to TRBD2 covers 8 bases. This CDR3 is built from 16 residues. Germline V gene data show CDR1 as SGHDN and CDR2 as FVKESK.

This clonotype was counted ten times or more. The chain links TRBV18 to TRBJ1-1; D gene uncertain. V lost 3 bases, J lost 0 bases, and 8 bases lay in between. Germline CDR1 and CDR2: KGHSH and LQKENI. The CDR3 sequence is 14 residues long. This CDR3 is CASSPDLLNTEAFF. In nucleotides, the CDR3 is TGTGCCAGCTCACCGGACCTGTTGAACACTGAAGCTTTCTTT.

A few counts support this clonotype. One base away lies a much larger clone, so this may be a sequencing read error. The V call is TRBV9, the J call TRBJ2-1; TRBD2 matches at 12 bases. V was clipped by 3 bases and J by 4 bases; unmatched bases: 2. Looked up from germline, CDR1 is SGDLS and CDR2 is YYNGEE. The CDR3 loop spans 15 amino acids. The CDR3 sequence is CASSAGLAGYNEQFF. Here the CDR3 DNA reads TGTGCCAGCAGCGCCGGACTAGCGGGGTACAATGAGCAGTTCTTC.

This clonotype was found many times. The chain uses TRBV5-8 and TRBJ2-1; 7 bases agree with TRBD2. Germline CDR1 SGHTS, CDR2 YDEGEE. V dropped 3 bases and J dropped 6; count of bases not matched to a gene: 12. CDR3 length: 16 amino acids. The CDR3 is CASSSPRRTGGNEQFF. The CDR3 bases are TGTGCCAGCAGCTCGCCACGTAGGACGGGAGGCAATGAGCAGTTCTTC.